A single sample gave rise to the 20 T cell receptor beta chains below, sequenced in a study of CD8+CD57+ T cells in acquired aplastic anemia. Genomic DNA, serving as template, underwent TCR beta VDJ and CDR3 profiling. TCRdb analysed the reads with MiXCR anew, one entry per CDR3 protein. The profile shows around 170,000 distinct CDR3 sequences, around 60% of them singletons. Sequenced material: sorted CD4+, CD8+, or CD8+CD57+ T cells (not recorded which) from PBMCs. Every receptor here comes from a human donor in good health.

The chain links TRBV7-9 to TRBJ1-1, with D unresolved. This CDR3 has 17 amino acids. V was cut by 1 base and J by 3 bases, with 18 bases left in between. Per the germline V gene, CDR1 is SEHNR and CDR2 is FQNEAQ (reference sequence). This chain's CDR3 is CASSLVSFLTEDTEAFF. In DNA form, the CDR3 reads TGTGCCAGCAGCTTAGTCTCCTTTTTGACGGAGGACACTGAAGCTTTCTTT.

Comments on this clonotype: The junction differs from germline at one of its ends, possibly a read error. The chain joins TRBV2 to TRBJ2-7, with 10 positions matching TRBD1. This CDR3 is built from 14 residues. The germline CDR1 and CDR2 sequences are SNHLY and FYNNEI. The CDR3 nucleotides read TGCGCCAGCAGCGTAAGGACAGGGGGGAACGAGCAGTACTTC. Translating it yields CASSVRTGGNEQYF.

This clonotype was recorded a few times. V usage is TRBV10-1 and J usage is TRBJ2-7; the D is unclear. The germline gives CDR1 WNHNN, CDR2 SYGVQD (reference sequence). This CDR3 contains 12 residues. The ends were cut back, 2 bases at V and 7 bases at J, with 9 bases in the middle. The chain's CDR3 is CASSEVVEEQYF. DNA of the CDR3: TGCGCCAGCAGTGAGGTGGTGGAAGAGCAGTACTTC.

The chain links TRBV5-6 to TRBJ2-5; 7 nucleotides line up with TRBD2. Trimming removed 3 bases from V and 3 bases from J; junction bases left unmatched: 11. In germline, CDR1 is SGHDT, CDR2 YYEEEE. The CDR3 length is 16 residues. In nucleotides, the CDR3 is TGTGCCAGCAGCTCGTATGGGGGGAGCGGGAAAGAGACCCAGTACTTC. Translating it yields CASSSYGGSGKETQYF.

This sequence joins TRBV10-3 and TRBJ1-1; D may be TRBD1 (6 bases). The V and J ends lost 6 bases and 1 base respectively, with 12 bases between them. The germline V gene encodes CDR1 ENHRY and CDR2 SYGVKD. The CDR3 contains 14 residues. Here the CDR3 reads CAIRAGAENTEAFF. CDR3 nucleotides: TGTGCCATCAGAGCAGGGGCGGAGAACACTGAAGCTTTCTTT.

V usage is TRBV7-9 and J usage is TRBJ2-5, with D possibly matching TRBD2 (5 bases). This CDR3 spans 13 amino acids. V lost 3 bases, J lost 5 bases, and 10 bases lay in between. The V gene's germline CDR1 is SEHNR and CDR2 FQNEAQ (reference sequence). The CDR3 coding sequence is TGTGCCAGCAGCTTCGCCCGAGGGGAGACCCAGTACTTC. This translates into CASSFARGETQYF.

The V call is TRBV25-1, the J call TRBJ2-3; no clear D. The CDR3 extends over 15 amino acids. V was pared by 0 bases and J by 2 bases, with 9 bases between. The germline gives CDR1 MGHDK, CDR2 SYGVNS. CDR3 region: CASSEYSTFTDTQYF. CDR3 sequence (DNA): TGTGCCAGCAGTGAATACTCCACCTTCACAGATACGCAGTATTTT.

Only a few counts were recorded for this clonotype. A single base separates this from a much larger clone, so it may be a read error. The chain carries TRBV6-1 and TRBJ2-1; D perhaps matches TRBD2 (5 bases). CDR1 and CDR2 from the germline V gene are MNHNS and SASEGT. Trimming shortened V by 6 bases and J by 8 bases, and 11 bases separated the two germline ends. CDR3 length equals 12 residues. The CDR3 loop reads CASSQGRDEQFF. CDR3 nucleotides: TGTGCCAGCAGCCAAGGGCGGGATGAGCAGTTCTTC.

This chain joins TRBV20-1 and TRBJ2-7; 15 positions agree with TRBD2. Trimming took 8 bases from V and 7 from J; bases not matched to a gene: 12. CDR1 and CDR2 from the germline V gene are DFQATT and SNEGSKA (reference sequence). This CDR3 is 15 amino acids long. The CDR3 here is CSFSGGLAGGREQYF. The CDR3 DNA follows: TGCAGTTTTTCGGGCGGACTAGCGGGAGGGCGGGAGCAGTACTTC.

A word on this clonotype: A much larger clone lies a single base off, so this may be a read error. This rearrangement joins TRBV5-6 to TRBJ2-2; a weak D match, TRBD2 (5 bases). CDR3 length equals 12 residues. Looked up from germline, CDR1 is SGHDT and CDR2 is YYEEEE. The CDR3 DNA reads TGTGCCAGCAGCCAATCGGCCGGGGAGCTGCTTTTT. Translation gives CASSQSAGELLF.

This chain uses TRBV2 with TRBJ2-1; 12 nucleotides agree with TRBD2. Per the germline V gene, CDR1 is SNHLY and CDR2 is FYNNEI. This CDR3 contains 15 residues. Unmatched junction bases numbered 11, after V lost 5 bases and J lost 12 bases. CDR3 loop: CASSWTSGNKGGQFF. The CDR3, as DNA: TGTGCCAGCAGTTGGACTAGCGGGAATAAGGGTGGGCAGTTCTTC.

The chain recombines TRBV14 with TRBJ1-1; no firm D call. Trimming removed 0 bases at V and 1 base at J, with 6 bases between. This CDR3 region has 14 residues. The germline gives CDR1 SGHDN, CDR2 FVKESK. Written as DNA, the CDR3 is TGTGCCAGCAGCCAAGATTACAGGAACACTGAAGCTTTCTTT. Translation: CASSQDYRNTEAFF. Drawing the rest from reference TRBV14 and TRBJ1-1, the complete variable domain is EAGVTQFPSHSVIEKGQTVTLRCDPISGHDNLYWYRRVMGKEIKFLLHFVKESKQDESGMPNNRFLAERTGGTYSTLKVQPAELEDSGVYFCASSQDYRNTEAFFGQGTRLTVV.

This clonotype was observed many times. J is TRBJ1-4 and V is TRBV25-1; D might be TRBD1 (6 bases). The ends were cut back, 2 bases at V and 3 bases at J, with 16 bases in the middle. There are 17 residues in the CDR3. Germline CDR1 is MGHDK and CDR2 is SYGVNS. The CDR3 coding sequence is TGTGCCAGCAGTGAAATTCTAACAGGGAGTCCTAATGAAAAACTGTTTTTT. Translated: CASSEILTGSPNEKLFF.

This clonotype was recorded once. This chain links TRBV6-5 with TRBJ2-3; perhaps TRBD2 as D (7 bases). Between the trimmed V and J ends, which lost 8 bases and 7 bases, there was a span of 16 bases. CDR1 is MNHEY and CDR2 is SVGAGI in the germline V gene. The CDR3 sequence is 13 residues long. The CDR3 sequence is CASGRGGAYTQYF. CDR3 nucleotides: TGTGCCAGCGGGAGGGGGGGCGCATATACGCAGTATTTT.

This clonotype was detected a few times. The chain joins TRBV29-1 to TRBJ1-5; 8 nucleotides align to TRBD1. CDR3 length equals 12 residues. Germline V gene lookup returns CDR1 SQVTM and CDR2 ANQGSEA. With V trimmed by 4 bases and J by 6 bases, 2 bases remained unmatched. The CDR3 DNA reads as TGCAGCGTTGGGACAGGGAGTCAGCCCCAGCATTTT. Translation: CSVGTGSQPQHF.

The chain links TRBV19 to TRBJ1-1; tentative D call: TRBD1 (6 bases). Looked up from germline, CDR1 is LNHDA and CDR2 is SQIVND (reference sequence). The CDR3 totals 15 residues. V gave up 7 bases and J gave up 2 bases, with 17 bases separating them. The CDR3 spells CASTPGVKPNTEAFF. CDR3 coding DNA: TGTGCCAGTACCCCAGGGGTAAAACCCAACACTGAAGCTTTCTTT.

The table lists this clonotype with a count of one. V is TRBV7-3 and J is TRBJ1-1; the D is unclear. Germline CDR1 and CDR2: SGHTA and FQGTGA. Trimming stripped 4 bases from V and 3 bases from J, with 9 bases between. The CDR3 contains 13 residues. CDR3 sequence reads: CASSWTGYTEAFF. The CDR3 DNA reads TGTGCCAGCAGCTGGACTGGATACACTGAAGCTTTCTTT.

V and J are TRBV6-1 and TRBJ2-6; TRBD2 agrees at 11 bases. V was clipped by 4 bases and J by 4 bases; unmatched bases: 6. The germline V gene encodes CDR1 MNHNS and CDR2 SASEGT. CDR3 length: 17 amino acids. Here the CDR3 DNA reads TGTGCCAGCAGTGGGACTAGCGGGTTCTCCGGGGCCAACGTCCTGACTTTC. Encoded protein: CASSGTSGFSGANVLTF.

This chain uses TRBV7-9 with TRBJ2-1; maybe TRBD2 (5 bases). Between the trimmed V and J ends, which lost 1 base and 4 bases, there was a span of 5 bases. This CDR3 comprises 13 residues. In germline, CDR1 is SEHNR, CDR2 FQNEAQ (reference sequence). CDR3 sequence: CASSLGEYNEQFF. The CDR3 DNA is TGTGCCAGCAGCTTAGGGGAGTACAATGAGCAGTTCTTC.

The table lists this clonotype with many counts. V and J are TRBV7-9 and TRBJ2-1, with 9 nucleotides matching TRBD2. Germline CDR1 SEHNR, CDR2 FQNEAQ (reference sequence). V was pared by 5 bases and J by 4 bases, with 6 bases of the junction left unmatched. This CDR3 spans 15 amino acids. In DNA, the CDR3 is TGTGCCAGCAGCCCTAGGACTAGCGAGTACAATGAGCAGTTCTTC. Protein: CASSPRTSEYNEQFF.